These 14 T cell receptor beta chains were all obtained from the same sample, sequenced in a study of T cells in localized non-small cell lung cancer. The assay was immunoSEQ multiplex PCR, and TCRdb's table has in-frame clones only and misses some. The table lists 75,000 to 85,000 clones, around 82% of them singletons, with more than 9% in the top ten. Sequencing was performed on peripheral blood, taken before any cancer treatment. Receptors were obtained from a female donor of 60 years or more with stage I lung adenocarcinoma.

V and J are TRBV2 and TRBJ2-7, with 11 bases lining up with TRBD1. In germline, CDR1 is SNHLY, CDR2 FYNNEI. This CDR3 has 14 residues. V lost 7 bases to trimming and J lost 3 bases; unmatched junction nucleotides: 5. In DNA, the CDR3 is TGTGCCAGCAACCTGGACAGGGGGCTCTACGAGCAGTACTTC. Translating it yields CASNLDRGLYEQYF.

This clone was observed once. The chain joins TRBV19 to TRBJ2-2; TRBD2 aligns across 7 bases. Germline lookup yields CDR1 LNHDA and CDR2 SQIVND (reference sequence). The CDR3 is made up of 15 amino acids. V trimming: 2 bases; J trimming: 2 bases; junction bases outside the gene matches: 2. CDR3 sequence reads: CASSIRGDNTGELFF. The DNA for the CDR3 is TGTGCCAGTAGTATACGGGGGGATAACACCGGGGAGCTGTTTTTT.

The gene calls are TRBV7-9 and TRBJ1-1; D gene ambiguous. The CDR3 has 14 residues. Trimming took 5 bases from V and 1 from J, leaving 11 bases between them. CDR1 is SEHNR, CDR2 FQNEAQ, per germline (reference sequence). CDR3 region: CASSLGNGNTEAFF. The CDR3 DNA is TGTGCCAGCAGCCTAGGGAACGGGAACACTGAAGCTTTCTTT.

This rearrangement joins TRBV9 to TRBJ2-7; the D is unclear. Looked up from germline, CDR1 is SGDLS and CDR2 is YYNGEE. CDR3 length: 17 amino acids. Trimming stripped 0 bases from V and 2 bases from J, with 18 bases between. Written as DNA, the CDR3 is TGTGCCAGCAGCGTAGAGGTCCTGGGTACGGCTACCTACGAGCAGTACTTC. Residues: CASSVEVLGTATYEQYF.

The CDR3: CASNTDRNSNQPQHF. The CDR3 DNA reads as TGTGCCAGCAATACGGACAGGAATAGCAATCAGCCCCAGCATTTT. The chain uses TRBV6-1 and TRBJ1-5, with 7 positions matching TRBD1. The germline V gene encodes CDR1 MNHNS and CDR2 SASEGT. The length of the CDR3 is 15 residues. V lost 7 bases to trimming and J lost 0 bases; unmatched junction nucleotides: 6.

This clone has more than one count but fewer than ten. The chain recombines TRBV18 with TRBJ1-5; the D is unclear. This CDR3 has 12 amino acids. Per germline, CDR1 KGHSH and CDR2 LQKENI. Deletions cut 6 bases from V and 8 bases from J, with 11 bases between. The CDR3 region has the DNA TGTGCCAGCTCTCCTGGTGGGGAGCCCCAGCATTTT. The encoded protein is CASSPGGEPQHF.

CDR3 DNA sequence: TGTGCCTGGGGAATCGGGCCGCGGTCTGAAGCTTTCTTT. Its protein product is CAWGIGPRSEAFF. The chain carries TRBV30 and TRBJ1-1; D not resolved. Trimming removed 5 bases from V and 6 bases from J, with 16 bases in between. Germline V gene lookup returns CDR1 GTSNPN and CDR2 SVGIG (reference sequence). The CDR3 consists of 13 residues.

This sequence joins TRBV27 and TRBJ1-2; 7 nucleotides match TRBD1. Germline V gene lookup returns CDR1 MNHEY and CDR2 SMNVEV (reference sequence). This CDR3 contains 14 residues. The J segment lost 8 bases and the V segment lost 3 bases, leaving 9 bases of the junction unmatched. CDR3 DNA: TGTGCCAGCAGTTTCCTACCCCCGGACAGGGGCTACACCTTC. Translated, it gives CASSFLPPDRGYTF.

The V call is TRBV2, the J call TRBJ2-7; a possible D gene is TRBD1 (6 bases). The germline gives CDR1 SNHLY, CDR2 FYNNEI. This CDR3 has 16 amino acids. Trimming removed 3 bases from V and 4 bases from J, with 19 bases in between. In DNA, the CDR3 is TGTGCCAGCAGTGATATGAGGGACATGGTGGGGTACGAGCAGTACTTC. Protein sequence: CASSDMRDMVGYEQYF.

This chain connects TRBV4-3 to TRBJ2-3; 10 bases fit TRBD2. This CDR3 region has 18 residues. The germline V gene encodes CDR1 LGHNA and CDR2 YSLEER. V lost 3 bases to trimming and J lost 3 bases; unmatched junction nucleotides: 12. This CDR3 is CASSQAGGSGGLTDTQYF. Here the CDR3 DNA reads TGCGCCAGCAGCCAGGCCGGGGGTAGCGGGGGGTTGACAGATACGCAGTATTTT.

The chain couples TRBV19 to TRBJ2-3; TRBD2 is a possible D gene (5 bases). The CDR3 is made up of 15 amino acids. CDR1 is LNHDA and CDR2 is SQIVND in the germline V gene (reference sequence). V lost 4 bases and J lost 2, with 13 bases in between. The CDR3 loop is CASSTYGVNTDTQYF. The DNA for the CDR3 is TGTGCCAGTAGTACCTACGGGGTAAACACAGATACGCAGTATTTT.

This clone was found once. The CDR3 sequence is CASSLERLMNTEAFF. The CDR3 region has the DNA TGTGCCAGCAGCTTAGAGCGGCTAATGAACACTGAAGCTTTCTTT. The J gene is TRBJ1-1, the V gene TRBV11-2; no clear D gene. The CDR3 covers 15 residues. CDR1 and CDR2 (germline): SGHAT, FQNNGV. The V gene lost 0 bases and the J gene lost 0 bases, with 8 bases spanning the gap.

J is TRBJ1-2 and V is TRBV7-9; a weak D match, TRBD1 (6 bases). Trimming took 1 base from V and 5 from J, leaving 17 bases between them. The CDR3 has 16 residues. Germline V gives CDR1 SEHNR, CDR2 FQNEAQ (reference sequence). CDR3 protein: CASSLVGTGPHYGYTF. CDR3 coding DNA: TGTGCCAGCAGCTTAGTGGGCACAGGGCCTCATTATGGCTACACCTTC.

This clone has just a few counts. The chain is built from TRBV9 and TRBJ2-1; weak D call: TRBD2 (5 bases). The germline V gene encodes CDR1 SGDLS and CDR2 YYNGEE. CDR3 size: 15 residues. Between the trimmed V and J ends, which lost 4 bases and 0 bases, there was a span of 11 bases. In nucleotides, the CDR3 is TGTGCCAGCAGCCCTAGGAGGCACTCCTACAATGAGCAGTTCTTC. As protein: CASSPRRHSYNEQFF.